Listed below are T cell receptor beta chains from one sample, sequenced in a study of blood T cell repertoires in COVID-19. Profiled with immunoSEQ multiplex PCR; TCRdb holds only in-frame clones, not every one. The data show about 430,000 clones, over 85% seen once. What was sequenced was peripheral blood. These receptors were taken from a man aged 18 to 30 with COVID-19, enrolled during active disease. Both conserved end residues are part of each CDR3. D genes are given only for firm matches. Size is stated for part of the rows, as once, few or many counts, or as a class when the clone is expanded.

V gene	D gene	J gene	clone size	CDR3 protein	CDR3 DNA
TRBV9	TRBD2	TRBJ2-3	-	CASSVEDGGLAGAAQYF	TGTGCCAGCAGCGTAGAAGATGGGGGACTAGCGGGGGCCGCGCAGTATTTT
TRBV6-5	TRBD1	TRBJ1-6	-	CASSYTTGDNSPLHF	TGTGCCAGCAGTTATACGACAGGGGATAATTCACCCCTCCACTTT
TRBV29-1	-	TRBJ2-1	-	CSVEGGVGLYNEQFF	TGCAGCGTTGAAGGGGGCGTAGGGCTTTACAATGAGCAGTTCTTC
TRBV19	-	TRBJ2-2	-	CASSSPGHSTGELFF	TGTGCCAGTAGCTCCCCGGGACACTCCACCGGGGAGCTGTTTTTT
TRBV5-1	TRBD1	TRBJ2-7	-	CASSATRDRDYEQYF	TGCGCCAGCAGCGCCACCCGGGACAGAGACTACGAGCAGTACTTC
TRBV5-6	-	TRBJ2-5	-	CASSWGGGPETQYF	TGTGCCAGCAGCTGGGGCGGTGGCCCAGAGACCCAGTACTTC
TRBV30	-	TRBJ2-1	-	CAWSEASYNEQFF	TGTGCCTGGAGTGAAGCTAGCTACAATGAGCAGTTCTTC
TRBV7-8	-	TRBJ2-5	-	CASSHRETQETQYF	TGTGCCAGCAGCCACCGGGAGACACAAGAGACCCAGTACTTC
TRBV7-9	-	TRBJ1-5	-	CASSQTTGGDQPQHF	TGTGCCAGCAGCCAGACGACCGGAGGTGATCAGCCCCAGCATTTT
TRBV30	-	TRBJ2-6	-	CAWSPRTASNLSGANVLTF	TGTGCCTGGAGTCCACGGACAGCGTCCAATCTCTCTGGGGCCAACGTCCTGACTTTC
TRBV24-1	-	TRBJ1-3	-	CATSDLAYDGGGNTIYF	TGTGCCACCAGTGATTTGGCCTATGACGGCGGCGGAAACACCATATATTTT
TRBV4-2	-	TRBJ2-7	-	CASSQATRSFHEQYF	TGTGCCAGCAGCCAAGCGACTAGATCGTTCCACGAGCAGTACTTC
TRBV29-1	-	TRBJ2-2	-	CSVEEGLNTGELFF	TGCAGCGTTGAAGAGGGACTTAACACCGGGGAGCTGTTTTTT
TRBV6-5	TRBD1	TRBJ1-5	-	CASSLGQARNQPQHF	TGTGCCAGCAGCTTGGGACAGGCTCGCAATCAGCCCCAGCATTTT
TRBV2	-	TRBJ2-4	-	CASLGIAKNIQYF	TGTGCCAGCCTGGGCATAGCCAAAAACATTCAGTACTTC
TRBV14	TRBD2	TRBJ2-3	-	CASRPTSGGTDTQYF	TGTGCCAGCAGACCGACTAGCGGGGGGACAGATACGCAGTATTTT
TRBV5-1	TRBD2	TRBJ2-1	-	CASSLGYYSGRASYNEQFF	TGCGCCAGCAGCTTGGGATACTATAGCGGGAGGGCGTCCTACAATGAGCAGTTCTTC
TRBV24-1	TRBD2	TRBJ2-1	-	CATSDAGASGSWDEQFF	TGTGCCACCAGTGATGCTGGGGCTAGCGGGAGTTGGGATGAGCAGTTCTTC
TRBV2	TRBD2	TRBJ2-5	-	CASSGIGEGRGTQYF	TGTGCCAGCAGTGGGATCGGGGAGGGGCGGGGGACCCAGTACTTC
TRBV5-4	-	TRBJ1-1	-	CASSLQVSVNTEAFF	TGTGCCAGCAGCCTACAGGTCTCGGTGAACACTGAAGCTTTCTTT
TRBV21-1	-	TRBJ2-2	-	CASSKHGTATGELFF	TGTGCCAGCAGCAAACACGGGACAGCCACCGGGGAGCTGTTTTTT
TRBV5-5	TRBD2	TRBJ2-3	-	CASSPSWGGGASTDTQYF	TGTGCCAGCAGCCCGTCGTGGGGGGGAGGAGCTAGCACAGATACGCAGTATTTT
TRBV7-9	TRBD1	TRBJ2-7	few	CASSLGGLSSYEQYF	TGTGCCAGCAGCCTAGGGGGCCTCAGCTCCTACGAGCAGTACTTC
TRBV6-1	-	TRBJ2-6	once	CASSGRQHSGANVLTF	TGTGCCAGCAGTGGGAGACAGCACTCTGGGGCCAACGTCCTGACTTTC
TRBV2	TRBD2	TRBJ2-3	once	CASSPGTSGTDTQYF	TGTGCCAGCAGTCCCGGGACTAGCGGCACAGATACGCAGTATTTT